This TCR beta chain was identified during a study of blood T cells in healthy people across ages. Primers used in a second PCR of roughly 7 to 12 cycles were a sample-barcoded 5' primer and a J-beta primer mix. TCRdb reprocessed the 5' RACE reads with MiXCR, giving one entry per CDR3 protein. The table includes under 2,000,000 distinct CDR3 sequences, 49% detected once. CDR1 SGHTA and CDR2 FQGNSA come from the germline V gene. V lost 3 bases, J lost 5 bases, and 18 bases lay in between. The CDR3 extends over 16 amino acids. The chain employs TRBV7-2 and TRBJ2-3; TRBD2 might be the D (7 bases). This receptor was obtained from a middle-aged woman in good health. Input material: blood. The CDR3 sequence is CASSLGGGALGDTQYF. In DNA, the CDR3 is TGTGCCAGCAGCTTGGGTGGGGGGGCATTAGGAGATACGCAGTATTTT.